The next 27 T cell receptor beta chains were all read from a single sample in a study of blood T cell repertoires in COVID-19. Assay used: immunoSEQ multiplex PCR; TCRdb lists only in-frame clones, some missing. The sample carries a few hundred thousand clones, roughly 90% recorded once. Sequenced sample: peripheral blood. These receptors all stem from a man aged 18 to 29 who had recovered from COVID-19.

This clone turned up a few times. CDR3 in DNA: TGTGCCAGCAGCCCTCCCAGGGAAAGCTATGGCTACACCTTC. It translates to CASSPPRESYGYTF. This chain uses TRBV9 with TRBJ1-2, with D perhaps matching TRBD1 (5 bases). The CDR3 spans 14 residues. Trimming stripped 4 bases from V and 4 bases from J, with 14 bases between. Germline V gives CDR1 SGDLS, CDR2 YYNGEE.

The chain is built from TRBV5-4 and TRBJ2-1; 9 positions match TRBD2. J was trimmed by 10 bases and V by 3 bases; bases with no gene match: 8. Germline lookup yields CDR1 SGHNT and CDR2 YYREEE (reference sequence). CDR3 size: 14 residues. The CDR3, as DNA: TGTGCCAGCAGCTCGGGCCTAGCGGGGCGCGAGCAGTTCTTC. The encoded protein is CASSSGLAGREQFF.

The CDR3: CASSLSPQQVSSYEQYF. The CDR3 DNA is TGTGCCAGCAGCTTGAGTCCCCAGCAGGTTTCCTCCTACGAGCAGTACTTC. The rearrangement links TRBV11-2 to TRBJ2-7, with D unclear. Germline V gene sequence: CDR1 SGHAT, CDR2 FQNNGV. Trimming took 3 bases from V and 0 from J, leaving 18 bases between them. The CDR3 extends over 17 amino acids. Full variable domain (outside the CDR3, taken from reference TRBV11-2 and TRBJ2-7): EAGVAQSPRYKIIEKRQSVAFWCNPISGHATLYWYQQILGQGPKLLIQFQNNGVVDDSQLPKDRFSAERLKGVDSTLKIQPAKLEDSAVYLCASSLSPQQVSSYEQYFGPGTRLTVT.

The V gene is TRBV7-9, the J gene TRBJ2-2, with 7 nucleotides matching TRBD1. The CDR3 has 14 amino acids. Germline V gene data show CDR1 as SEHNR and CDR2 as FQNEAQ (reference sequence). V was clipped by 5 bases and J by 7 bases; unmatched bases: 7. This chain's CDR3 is CASSLTGSNGELFF. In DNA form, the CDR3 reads TGTGCCAGCAGCCTGACAGGGTCGAACGGGGAGCTGTTTTTT.

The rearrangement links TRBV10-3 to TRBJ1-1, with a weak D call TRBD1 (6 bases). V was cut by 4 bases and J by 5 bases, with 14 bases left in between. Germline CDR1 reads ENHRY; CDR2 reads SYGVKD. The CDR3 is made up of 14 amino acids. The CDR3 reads CAISGGGTGTEAFF. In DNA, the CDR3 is TGTGCCATCAGTGGGGGGGGCACGGGGACTGAAGCTTTCTTT.

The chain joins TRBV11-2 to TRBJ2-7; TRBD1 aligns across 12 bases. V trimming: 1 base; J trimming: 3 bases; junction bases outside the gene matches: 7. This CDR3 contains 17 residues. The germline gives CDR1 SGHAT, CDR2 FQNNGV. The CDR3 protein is CASSLGGGTGGVYEQYF. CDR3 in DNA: TGTGCCAGCAGCTTAGGGGGCGGGACAGGGGGCGTCTACGAGCAGTACTTC.

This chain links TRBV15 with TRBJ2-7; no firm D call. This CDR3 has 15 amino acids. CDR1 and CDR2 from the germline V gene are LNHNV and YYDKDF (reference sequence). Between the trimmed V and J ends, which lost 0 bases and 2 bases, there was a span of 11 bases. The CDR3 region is CATSRDKMETYEQYF. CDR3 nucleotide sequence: TGTGCCACCAGCAGAGATAAGATGGAGACCTACGAGCAGTACTTC. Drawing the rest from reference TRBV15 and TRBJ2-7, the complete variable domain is DAMVIQNPRYQVTQFGKPVTLSCSQTLNHNVMYWYQQKSSQAPKLLFHYYDKDFNNEADTPDNFQSRRPNTSFCFLDIRSPGLGDTAMYLCATSRDKMETYEQYFGPGTRLTVT.

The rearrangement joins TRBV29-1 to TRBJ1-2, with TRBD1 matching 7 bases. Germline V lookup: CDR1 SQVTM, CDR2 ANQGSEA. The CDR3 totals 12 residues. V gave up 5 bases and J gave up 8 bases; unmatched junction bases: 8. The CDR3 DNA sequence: TGCAGCGTTCGGACAGGCGATGGGGGCTACACCTTC. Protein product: CSVRTGDGGYTF.

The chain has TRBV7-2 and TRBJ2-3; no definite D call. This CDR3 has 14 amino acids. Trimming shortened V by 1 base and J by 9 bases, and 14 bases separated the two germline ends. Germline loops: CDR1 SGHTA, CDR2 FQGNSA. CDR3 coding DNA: TGTGCCAGCAGCTTAGGGTCGTCCGTCAGGACGCAGTATTTT. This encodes CASSLGSSVRTQYF. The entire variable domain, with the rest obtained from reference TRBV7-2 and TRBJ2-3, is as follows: GAGVSQSPSNKVTEKGKDVELRCDPISGHTALYWYRQSLGQGLEFLIYFQGNSAPDKSGLPSDRFSAERTGGSVSTLTIQRTQQEDSAVYLCASSLGSSVRTQYFGPGTRLTVL.

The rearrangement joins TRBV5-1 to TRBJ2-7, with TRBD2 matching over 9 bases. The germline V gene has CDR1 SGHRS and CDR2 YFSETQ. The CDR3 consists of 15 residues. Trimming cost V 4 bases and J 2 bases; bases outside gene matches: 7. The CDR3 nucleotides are TGCGCCAGCAGCAACTTAGCGGGAGCAACCTACGAGCAGTACTTC. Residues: CASSNLAGATYEQYF. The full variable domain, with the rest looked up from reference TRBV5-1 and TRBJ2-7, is KAGVTQTPRYLIKTRGQQVTLSCSPISGHRSVSWYQQTPGQGLQFLFEYFSETQRNKGNFPGRFSGRQFSNSRSEMNVSTLELGDSALYLCASSNLAGATYEQYFGPGTRLTVT.

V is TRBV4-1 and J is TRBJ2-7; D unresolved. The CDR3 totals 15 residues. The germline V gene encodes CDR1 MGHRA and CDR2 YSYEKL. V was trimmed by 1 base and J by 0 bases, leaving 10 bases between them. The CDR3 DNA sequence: TGCGCCAGCAGCCAAGGTGCAGGCTACTCCTACGAGCAGTACTTC. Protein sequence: CASSQGAGYSYEQYF.

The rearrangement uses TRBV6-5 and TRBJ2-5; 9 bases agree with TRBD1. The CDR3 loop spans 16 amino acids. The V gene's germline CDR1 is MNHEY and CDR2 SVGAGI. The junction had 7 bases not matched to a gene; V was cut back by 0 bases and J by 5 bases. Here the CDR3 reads CASSYSKETGGETQYF. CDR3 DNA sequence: TGTGCCAGCAGTTACTCGAAGGAGACAGGGGGGGAGACCCAGTACTTC.

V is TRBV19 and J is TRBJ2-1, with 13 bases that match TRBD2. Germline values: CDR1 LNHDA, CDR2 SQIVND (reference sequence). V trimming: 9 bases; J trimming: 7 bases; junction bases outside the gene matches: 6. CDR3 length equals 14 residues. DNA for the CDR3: TGTGCCAGCACACTAGCGGGGGGGCCGAATGAGCAGTTCTTC. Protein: CASTLAGGPNEQFF.

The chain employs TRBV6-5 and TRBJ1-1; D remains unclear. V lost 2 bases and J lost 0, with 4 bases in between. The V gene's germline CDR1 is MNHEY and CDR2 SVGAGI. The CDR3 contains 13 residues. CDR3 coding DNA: TGTGCCAGCAGTTACCAGTTGAACACTGAAGCTTTCTTT. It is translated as CASSYQLNTEAFF.

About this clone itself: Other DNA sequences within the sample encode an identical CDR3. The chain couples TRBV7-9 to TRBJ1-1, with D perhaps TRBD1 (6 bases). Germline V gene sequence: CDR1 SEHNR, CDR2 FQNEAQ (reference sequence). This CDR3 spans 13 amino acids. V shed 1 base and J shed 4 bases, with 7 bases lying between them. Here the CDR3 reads CASSLEGGTEAFF. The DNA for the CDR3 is TGTGCCAGCAGCTTAGAAGGGGGCACTGAAGCTTTCTTT.

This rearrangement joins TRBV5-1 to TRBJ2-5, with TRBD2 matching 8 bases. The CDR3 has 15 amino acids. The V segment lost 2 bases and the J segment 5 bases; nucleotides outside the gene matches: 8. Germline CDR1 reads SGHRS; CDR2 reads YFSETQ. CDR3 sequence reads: CASSLLPTSEETQYF. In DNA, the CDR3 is TGCGCCAGCAGCTTACTACCGACTAGCGAGGAGACCCAGTACTTC.

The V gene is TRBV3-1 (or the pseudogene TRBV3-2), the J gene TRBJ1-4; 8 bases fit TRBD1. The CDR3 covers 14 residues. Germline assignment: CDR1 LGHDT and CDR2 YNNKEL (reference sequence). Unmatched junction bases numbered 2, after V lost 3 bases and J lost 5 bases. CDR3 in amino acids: CASSQGQENEKLFF. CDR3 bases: TGTGCCAGCAGCCAGGGACAGGAAAATGAAAAACTGTTTTTT.

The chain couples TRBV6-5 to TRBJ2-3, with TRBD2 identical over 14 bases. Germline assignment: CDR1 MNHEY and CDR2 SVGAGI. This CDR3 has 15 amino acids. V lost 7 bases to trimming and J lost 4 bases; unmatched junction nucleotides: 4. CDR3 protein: CASNRLAGGPDTQYF. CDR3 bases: TGTGCCAGCAATAGACTAGCGGGGGGGCCAGATACGCAGTATTTT.

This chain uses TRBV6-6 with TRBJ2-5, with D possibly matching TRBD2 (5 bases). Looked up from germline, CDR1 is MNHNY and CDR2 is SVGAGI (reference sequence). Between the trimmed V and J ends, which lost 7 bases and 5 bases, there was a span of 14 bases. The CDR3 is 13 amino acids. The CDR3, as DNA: TGTGCCAGCAAGGCGGACTCGTCGGAGACCCAGTACTTC. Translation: CASKADSSETQYF.

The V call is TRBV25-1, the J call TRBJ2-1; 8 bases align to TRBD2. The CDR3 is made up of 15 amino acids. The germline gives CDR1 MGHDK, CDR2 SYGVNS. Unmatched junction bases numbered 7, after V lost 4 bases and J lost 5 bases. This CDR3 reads CASSVGGGIHNEQFF. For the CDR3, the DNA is TGTGCCAGCAGTGTAGGCGGGGGGATCCACAATGAGCAGTTCTTC.

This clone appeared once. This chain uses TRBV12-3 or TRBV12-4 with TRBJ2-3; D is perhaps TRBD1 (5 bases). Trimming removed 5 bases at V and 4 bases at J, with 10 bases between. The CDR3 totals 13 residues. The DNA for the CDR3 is TGTGCCAGCAGTCTCAGGGAACCAGATACGCAGTATTTT. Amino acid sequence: CASSLREPDTQYF.

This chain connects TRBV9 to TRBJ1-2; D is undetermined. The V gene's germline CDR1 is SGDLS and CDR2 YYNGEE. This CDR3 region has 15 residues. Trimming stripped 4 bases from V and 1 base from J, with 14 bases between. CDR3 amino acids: CASSNGGRLNYGYTF. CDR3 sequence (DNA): TGTGCCAGCAGCAACGGCGGGCGGCTTAACTATGGCTACACCTTC.

The CDR3 nucleotides are TGTGCTAGTGGTCCCCCCGAGGCCCAATACAATGAGCAGTTCTTC. Translated, it gives CASGPPEAQYNEQFF. This sequence joins TRBV12-5 and TRBJ2-1; D is undetermined. Per the germline V gene, CDR1 is LGHNT and CDR2 is FRNRAP. CDR3 length: 15 residues. V lost 5 bases and J lost 4, with 15 bases in between.

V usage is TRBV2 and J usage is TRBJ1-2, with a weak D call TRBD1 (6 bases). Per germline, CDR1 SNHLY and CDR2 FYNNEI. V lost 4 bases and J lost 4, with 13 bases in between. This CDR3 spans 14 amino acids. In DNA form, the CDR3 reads TGTGCCAGCAGTGGAGAACAAGGGGGCTATGGCTACACCTTC. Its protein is CASSGEQGGYGYTF.

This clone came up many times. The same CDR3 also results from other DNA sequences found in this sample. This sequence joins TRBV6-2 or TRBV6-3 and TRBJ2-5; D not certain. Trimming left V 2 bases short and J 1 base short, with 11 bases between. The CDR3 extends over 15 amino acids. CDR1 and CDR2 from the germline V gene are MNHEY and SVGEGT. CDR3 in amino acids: CASSYDKRGQETQYF. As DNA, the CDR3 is TGTGCCAGCAGTTACGATAAGAGAGGCCAAGAGACCCAGTACTTC.

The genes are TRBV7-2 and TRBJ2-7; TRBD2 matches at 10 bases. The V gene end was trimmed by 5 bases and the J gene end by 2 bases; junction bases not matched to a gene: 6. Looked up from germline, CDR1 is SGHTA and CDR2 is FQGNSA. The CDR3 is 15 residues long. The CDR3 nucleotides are TGTGCCAGCAGCCCCCGGACTAGCGGTACCTACGAGCAGTACTTC. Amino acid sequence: CASSPRTSGTYEQYF. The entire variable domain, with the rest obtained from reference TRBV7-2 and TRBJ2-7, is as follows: GAGVSQSPSNKVTEKGKDVELRCDPISGHTALYWYRQSLGQGLEFLIYFQGNSAPDKSGLPSDRFSAERTGGSVSTLTIQRTQQEDSAVYLCASSPRTSGTYEQYFGPGTRLTVT.

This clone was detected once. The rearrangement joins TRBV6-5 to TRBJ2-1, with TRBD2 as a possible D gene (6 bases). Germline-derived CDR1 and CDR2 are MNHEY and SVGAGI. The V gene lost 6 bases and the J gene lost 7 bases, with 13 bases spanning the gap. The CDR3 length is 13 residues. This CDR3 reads CASRRLERNEQFF. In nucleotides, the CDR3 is TGTGCCAGCAGGCGACTAGAAAGGAATGAGCAGTTCTTC.